This T cell receptor (beta chain) is from a study of cytomegalovirus exposure and HLA in healthy donors. Study observations and caveats: A later analysis showed TCR association rates differing by HLA locus, peaking at DRB1 and lowest at HLA-C.

About this clone itself: The antigen is undetermined.

In the PCR, 60 Vbeta and 13 Jbeta primers were used. The method was immunoSEQ multiplex PCR; TCRdb's version includes in-frame clones alone and lacks a portion of them. The table shows 120,000 or so clones, with roughly 80% occurring only once. Germline-derived CDR1 and CDR2 are SNHLY and FYNNEI. V shed 6 bases, J shed 5 bases, and the junction held 5 bases outside the gene matches. The CDR3 has 15 residues. The chain links TRBV2 to TRBJ2-3; 13 nucleotides align to TRBD2. This TCR derives from a man aged 30 to 39 in good health and CMV-seropositive. Sequenced input: PBMCs. The CDR3 region has the DNA TGTGCCAGCAGCGAAACTAGCGGGGGGGTAGATACGCAGTATTTT. Translated: CASSETSGGVDTQYF.